This TCR beta chain was observed in a study of TIL therapy for anti-PD-1-resistant metastatic lung cancer. The CDR3 extends over 14 amino acids. V shed 2 bases and J 5 bases; nucleotides not matched to a gene: 3. Germline-derived CDR1 and CDR2 are SGHRS and YFSETQ. Time point given: pre-treatment sample, taken before nivolumab and TIL therapy. The immunoSEQ assay was v3. Libraries were sequenced to some 2 million read pairs (survey) or about 5-6 million (deep). The protocol was immunoSEQ multiplex PCR, while the TCRdb copy is restricted to in-frame clones and leaves out a portion. The data hold about 19,000 clones, with 60% to 80% observed a single time.

This receptor was taken from a person aged 25 to 85 with non-small cell lung cancer. The J gene is TRBJ2-7, the V gene TRBV5-1; 11 bases line up with TRBD2. The sample was blood, taken at baseline. The CDR3 region has the DNA TGCGCCAGCAGCTTACTAGCGGGAGACAACGAGCAGTACTTC. Translated, it gives CASSLLAGDNEQYF.